This TCR beta chain appears in the sequencing data of a study of cytomegalovirus exposure and HLA in healthy donors. Whole-study findings and limits: By HLA locus, TCR association rates varied in a later analysis, with DRB1 showing the most and HLA-C the fewest. The productive fraction for most TCR beta V segments was about 87% or about 30% in an earlier analysis. Common viral pathogens were later found to be apparently linked to several of the most significant clusters. A further, later analysis showed that HLA-associated TCR beta chains (compared with equally common others) were more clonally expanded.

Trimming took 2 bases from V and 2 from J, leaving 6 bases between them. Germline CDR1 reads SGHAT; CDR2 reads FQNNGV. CDR3 length equals 13 residues. For this clone: The antigen is unknown.

Primers included in the PCR were 60 Vbeta and 13 Jbeta primers. Profiling relied on immunoSEQ multiplex PCR, and the TCRdb table lists in-frame clones only, not all of them. The sample records roughly 100,000 clones, roughly 74% being singletons. Sequenced material: PBMCs. The clonotype comes from a woman aged 40-49 years in good health and CMV-seronegative. The V call is TRBV11-2, the J call TRBJ1-1; the D is unclear. The CDR3 DNA follows: TGTGCCAGCAGCTTAAGCCGTAACACTGAAGCTTTCTTT. Its protein is CASSLSRNTEAFF.